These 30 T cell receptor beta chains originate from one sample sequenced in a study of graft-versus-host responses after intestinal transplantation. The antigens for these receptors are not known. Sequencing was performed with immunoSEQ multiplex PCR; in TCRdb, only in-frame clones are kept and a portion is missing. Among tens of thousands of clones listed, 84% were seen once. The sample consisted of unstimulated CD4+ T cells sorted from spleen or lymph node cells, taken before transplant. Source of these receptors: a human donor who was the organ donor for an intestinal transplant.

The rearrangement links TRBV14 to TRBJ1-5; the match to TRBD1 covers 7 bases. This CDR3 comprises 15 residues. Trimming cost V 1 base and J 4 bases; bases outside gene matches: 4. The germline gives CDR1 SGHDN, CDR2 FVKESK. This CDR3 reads CASSQGTGDNQPQHF. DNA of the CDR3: TGTGCCAGCAGCCAAGGGACAGGAGATAATCAGCCCCAGCATTTT.

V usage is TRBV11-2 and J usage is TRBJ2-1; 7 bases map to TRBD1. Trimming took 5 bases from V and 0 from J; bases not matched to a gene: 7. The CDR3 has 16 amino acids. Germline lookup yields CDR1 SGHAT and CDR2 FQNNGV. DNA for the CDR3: TGTGCCAGCAGCGCCATACAGGGGAGCTCCTACAATGAGCAGTTCTTC. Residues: CASSAIQGSSYNEQFF.

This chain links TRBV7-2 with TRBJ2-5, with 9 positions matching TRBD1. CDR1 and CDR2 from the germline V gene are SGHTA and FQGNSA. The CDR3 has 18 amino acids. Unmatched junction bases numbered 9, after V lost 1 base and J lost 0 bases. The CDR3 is CASSLVGQGGANQETQYF. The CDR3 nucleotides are TGTGCCAGCAGCTTAGTGGGACAGGGAGGCGCAAACCAAGAGACCCAGTACTTC. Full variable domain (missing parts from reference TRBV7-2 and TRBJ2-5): GAGVSQSPSNKVTEKGKDVELRCDPISGHTALYWYRQSLGQGLEFLIYFQGNSAPDKSGLPSDRFSAERTGGSVSTLTIQRTQQEDSAVYLCASSLVGQGGANQETQYFGPGTRLLVL.

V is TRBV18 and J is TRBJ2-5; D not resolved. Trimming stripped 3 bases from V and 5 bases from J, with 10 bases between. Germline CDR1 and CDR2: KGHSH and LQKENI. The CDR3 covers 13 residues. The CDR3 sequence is CASSPNVGETQYF. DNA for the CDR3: TGTGCCAGCTCACCGAATGTCGGGGAGACCCAGTACTTC.

CDR3 DNA: TGTGCCAGTCGACACAGGGGGAGGGCCAACGTCCTGACTTTC. Amino acid sequence: CASRHRGRANVLTF. V is TRBV19 and J is TRBJ2-6; 8 bases map to TRBD1. V was pared by 8 bases and J by 5 bases, with 5 bases of the junction left unmatched. CDR1 and CDR2 (germline): LNHDA, SQIVND (reference sequence). CDR3 length: 14 amino acids.

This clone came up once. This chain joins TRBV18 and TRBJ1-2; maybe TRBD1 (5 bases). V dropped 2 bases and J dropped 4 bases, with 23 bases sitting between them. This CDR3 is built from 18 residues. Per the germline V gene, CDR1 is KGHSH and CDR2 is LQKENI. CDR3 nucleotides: TGTGCCAGCTCACCAAGTAGCCAGGGCCAGCCTCTTCTCTATGGCTACACCTTC. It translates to CASSPSSQGQPLLYGYTF.

The CDR3 DNA reads as TGTGCCAGCAGTTTATCTAATGTGAGACAGGGGGCGCGAGGCTACACCTTC. This gives the protein CASSLSNVRQGARGYTF. The chain couples TRBV28 to TRBJ1-2, with 10 bases identical to TRBD1. The CDR3 loop spans 17 amino acids. V shed 1 base, J shed 8 bases, and the junction held 13 bases outside the gene matches. In germline, CDR1 is MDHEN, CDR2 SYDVKM.

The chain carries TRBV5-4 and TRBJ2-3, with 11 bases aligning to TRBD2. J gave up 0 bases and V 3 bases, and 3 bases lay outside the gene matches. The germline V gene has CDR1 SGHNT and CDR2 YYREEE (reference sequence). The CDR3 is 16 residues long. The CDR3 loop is CASSSRLAGSTDTQYF. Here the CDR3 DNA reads TGTGCCAGCAGCTCAAGACTAGCGGGAAGCACAGATACGCAGTATTTT.

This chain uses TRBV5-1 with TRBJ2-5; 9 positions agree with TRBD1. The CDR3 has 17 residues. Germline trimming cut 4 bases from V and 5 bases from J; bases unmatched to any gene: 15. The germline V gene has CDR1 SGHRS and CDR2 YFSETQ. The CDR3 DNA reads TGCGCCAGCAGCCGGGATGGCGGGGACAGGGCATGGGAGACCCAGTACTTC. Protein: CASSRDGGDRAWETQYF.

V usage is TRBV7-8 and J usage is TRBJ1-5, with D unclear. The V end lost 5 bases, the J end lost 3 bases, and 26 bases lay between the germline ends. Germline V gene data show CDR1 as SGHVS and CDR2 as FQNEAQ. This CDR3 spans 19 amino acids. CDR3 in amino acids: CASSPRIGKESKYNQPQHF. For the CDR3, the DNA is TGTGCCAGCAGCCCGAGGATCGGGAAGGAATCAAAATACAATCAGCCCCAGCATTTT.

CDR3 sequence: CASSLGTEEPTDTQYF. In DNA form, the CDR3 reads TGTGCCAGCAGCTTAGGGACAGAGGAGCCCACAGATACGCAGTATTTT. The genes are TRBV11-1 and TRBJ2-3, with a weak D call TRBD1 (6 bases). Germline assignment: CDR1 SGHAT and CDR2 FQDESV (reference sequence). Deletions cut 1 base from V and 2 bases from J, with 13 bases between. The length of the CDR3 is 16 residues.

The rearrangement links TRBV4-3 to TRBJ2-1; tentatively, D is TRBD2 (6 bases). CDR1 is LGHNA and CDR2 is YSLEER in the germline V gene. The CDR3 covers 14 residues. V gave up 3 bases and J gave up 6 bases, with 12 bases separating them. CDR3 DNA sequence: TGCGCCAGCAGCCAGCGGGGAGGCCCCAATGAGCAGTTCTTC. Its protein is CASSQRGGPNEQFF.

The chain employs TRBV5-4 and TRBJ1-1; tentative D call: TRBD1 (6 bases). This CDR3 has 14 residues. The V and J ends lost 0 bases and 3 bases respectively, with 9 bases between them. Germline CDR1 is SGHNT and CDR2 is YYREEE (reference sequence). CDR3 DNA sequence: TGTGCCAGCAGCTTGGGGGCAGGGGACACTGAAGCTTTCTTT. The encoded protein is CASSLGAGDTEAFF.

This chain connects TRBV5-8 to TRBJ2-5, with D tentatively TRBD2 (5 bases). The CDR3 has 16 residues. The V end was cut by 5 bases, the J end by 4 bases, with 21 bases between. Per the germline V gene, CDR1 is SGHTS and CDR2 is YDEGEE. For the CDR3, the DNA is TGTGCCAGCAGTGCTGGCCGTACACCTGGAGGAGAGACCCAGTACTTC. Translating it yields CASSAGRTPGGETQYF.

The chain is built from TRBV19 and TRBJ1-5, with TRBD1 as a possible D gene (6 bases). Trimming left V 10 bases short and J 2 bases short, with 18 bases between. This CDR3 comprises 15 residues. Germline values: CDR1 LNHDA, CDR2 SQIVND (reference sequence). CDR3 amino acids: CATEPWGPGNQPQHF. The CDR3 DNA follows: TGTGCCACCGAACCGTGGGGGCCCGGCAATCAGCCCCAGCATTTT.

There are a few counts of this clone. CDR3 DNA: TGTGCCAGTATGGAGGACAGACTCAATGAAAAACTGTTTTTT. Amino acids: CASMEDRLNEKLFF. V gene TRBV19 combines with J gene TRBJ1-4; maybe TRBD1 (6 bases). The CDR3 consists of 14 residues. Germline assignment: CDR1 LNHDA and CDR2 SQIVND (reference sequence). V gave up 7 bases and J gave up 5 bases, with 14 bases separating them.

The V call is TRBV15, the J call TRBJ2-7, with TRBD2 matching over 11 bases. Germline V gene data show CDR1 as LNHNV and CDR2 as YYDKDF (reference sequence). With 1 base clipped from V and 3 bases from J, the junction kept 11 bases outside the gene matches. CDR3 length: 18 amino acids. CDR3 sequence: CATSRGISGGAKGYEQYV. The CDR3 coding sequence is TGTGCCACCAGCAGAGGGATTAGCGGGGGGGCAAAAGGCTACGAGCAGTACGTC.

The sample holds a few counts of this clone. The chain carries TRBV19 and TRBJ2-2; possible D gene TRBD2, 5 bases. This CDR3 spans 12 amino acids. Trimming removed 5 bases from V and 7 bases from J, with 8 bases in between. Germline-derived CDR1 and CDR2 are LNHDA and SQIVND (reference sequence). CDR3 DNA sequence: TGTGCCAGTAGTCCTCGGGGCGGGGAGCTGTTTTTT. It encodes CASSPRGGELFF.

For the CDR3, the DNA is TGCGCCAGCAGCTCACCCACCGGGACAGGCCCTTCTCCTAACTATGGCTACACCTTC. Residues: CASSSPTGTGPSPNYGYTF. The chain combines TRBV5-1 with TRBJ1-2; 8 bases agree with TRBD1. V lost 3 bases to trimming and J lost 0 bases; unmatched junction nucleotides: 16. The germline V gene encodes CDR1 SGHRS and CDR2 YFSETQ. This CDR3 region has 19 residues.

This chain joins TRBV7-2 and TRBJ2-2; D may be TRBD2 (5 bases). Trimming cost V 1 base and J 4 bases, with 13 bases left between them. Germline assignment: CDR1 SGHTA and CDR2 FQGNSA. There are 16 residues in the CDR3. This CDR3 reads CASSLVSWAGTGELFF. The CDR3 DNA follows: TGTGCCAGCAGCTTAGTTTCCTGGGCGGGCACCGGGGAGCTGTTTTTT.

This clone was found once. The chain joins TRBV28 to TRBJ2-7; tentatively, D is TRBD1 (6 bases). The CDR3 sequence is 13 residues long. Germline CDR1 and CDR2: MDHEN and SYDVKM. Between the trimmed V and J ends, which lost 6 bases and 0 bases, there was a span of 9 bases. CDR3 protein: CASRGAGSYEQYV. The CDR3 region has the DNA TGTGCCAGCAGGGGGGCTGGCTCCTACGAGCAGTACGTC.

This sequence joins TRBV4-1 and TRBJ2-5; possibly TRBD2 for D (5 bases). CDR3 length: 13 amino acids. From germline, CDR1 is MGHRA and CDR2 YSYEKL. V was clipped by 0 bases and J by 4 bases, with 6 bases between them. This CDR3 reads CASSQEGRETQYF. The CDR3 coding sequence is TGCGCCAGCAGCCAAGAAGGGAGAGAGACCCAGTACTTC.

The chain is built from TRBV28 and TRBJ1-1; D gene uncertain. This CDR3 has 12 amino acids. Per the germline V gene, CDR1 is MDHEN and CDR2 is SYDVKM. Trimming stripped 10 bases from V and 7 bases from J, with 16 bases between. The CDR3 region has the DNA TGTGCCACTACTATTCCCAGATTTGAAGCTTTCTTT. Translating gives CATTIPRFEAFF.

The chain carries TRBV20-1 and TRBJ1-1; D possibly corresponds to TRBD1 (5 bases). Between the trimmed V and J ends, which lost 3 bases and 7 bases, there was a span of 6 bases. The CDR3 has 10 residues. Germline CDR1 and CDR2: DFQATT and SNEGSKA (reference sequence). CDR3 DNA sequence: TGCAGTGCTAGGGGGGGTGAAGCTTTCTTT. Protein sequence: CSARGGEAFF.

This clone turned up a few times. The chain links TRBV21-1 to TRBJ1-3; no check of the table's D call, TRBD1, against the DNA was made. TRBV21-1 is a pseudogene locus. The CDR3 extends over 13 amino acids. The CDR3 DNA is TGTGCCAGCACCAGGACAGGGTTGCACACCATATATTTT. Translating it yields CASTRTGLHTIYF.

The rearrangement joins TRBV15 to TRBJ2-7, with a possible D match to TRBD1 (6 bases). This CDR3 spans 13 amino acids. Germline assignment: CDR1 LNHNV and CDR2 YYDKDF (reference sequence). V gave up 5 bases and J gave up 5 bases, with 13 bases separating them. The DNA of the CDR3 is TGTGCCACCAGCTCACAGGGTGTCGACGAGCAGTACGTC. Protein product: CATSSQGVDEQYV.

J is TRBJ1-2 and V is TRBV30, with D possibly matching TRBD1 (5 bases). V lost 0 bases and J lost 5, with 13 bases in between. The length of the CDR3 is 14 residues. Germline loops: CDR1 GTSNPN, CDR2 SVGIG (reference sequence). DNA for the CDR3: TGTGCCTGGAGTGTACGGGGGGAAGGATATGGCTACACCTTC. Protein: CAWSVRGEGYGYTF.

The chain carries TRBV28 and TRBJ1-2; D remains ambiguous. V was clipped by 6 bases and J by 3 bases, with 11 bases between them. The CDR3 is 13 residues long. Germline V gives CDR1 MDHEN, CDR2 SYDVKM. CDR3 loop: CASREGVDYGYTF. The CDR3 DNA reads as TGTGCCAGCAGGGAGGGAGTTGACTATGGCTACACCTTC.

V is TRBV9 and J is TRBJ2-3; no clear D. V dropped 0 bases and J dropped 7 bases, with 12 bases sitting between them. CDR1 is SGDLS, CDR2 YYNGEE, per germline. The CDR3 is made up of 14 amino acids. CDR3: CASSVGAEHNTQYF. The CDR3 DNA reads TGTGCCAGCAGCGTAGGTGCCGAACATAATACGCAGTATTTT.

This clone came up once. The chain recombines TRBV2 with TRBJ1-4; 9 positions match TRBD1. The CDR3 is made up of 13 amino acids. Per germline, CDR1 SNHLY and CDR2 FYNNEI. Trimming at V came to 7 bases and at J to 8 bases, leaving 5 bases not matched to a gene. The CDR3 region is CASNRGRREKLFF. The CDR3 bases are TGTGCCAGCAACAGGGGGCGGCGAGAAAAACTGTTTTTT.